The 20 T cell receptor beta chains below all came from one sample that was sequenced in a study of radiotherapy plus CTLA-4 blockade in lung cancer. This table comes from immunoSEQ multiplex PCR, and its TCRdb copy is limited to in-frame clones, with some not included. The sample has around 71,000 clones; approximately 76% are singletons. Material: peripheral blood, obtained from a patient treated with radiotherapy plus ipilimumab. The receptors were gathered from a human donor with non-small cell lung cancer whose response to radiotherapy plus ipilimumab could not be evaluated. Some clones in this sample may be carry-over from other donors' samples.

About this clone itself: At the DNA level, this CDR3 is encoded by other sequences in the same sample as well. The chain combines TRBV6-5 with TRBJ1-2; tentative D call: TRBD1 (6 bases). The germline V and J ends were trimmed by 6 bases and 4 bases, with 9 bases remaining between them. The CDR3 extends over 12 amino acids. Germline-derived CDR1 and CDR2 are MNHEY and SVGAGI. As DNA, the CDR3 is TGTGCCAGCAGACCGACAGGCTATGGCTACACCTTC. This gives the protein CASRPTGYGYTF.

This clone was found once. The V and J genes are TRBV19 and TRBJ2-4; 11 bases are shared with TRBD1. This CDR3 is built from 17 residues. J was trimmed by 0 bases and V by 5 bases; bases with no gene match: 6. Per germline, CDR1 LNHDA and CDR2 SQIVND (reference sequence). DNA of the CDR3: TGTGCCAGTAGTCCTCAGGACAGGGGGCGAGCCAAAAACATTCAGTACTTC. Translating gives CASSPQDRGRAKNIQYF.

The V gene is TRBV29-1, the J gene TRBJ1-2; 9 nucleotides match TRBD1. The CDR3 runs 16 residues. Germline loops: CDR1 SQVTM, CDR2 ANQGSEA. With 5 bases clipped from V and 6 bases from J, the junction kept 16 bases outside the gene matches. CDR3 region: CSVSANPGQGVDGYTF. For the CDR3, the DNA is TGCAGCGTTTCAGCAAACCCGGGACAGGGAGTCGATGGCTACACCTTC.

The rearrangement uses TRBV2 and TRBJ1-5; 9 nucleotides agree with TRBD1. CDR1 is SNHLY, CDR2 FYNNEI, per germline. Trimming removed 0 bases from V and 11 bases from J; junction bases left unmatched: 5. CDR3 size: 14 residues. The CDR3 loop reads CASSEASGQGTQHF. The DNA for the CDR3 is TGTGCCAGCAGTGAAGCGTCGGGACAGGGAACCCAGCATTTT.

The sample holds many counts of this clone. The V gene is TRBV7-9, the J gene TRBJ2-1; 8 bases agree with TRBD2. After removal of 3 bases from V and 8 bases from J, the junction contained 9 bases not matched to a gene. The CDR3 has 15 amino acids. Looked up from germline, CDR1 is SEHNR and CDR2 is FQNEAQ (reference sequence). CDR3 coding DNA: TGTGCCAGCAGCTTGGTCAGCGGGGGCACGGATGAGCAGTTCTTC. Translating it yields CASSLVSGGTDEQFF.

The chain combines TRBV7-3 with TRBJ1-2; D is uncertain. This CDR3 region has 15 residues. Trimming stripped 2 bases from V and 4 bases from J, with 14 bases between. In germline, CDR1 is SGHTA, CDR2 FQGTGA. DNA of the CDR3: TGTGCCAGCAGCTTAGATCGGGAGGGCGGCTATGGCTACACCTTC. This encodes CASSLDREGGYGYTF.

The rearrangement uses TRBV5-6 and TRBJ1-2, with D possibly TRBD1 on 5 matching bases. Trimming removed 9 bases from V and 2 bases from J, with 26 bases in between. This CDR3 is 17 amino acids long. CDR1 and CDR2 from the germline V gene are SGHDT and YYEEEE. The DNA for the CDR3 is TGTGCCACCTGCATCTCATATAGGGGCCCCTCCAACTATGGCTACACCTTC. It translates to CATCISYRGPSNYGYTF.

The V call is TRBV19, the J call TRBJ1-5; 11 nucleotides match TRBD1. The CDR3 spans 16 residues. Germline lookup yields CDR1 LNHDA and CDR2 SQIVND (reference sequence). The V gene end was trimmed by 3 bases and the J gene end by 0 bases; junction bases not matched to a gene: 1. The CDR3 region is CASSMGTGGSNQPQHF. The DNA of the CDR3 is TGTGCCAGTAGTATGGGGACAGGGGGTAGCAATCAGCCCCAGCATTTT.

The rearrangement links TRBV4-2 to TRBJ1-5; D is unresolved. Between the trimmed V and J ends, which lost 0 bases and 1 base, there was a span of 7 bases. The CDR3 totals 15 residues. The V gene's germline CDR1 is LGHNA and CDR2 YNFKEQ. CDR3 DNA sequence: TGTGCCAGCAGCCAAGATCGAGGAAGCAATCAGCCCCAGCATTTT. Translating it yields CASSQDRGSNQPQHF.

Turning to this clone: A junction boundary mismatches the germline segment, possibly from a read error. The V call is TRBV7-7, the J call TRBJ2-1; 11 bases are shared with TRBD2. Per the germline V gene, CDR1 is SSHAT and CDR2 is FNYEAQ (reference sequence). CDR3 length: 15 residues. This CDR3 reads CASSLETSGVGEQFF. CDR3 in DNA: TGTGCTAGCAGCTTAGAGACTAGCGGGGTTGGTGAGCAGTTCTTC.

The DNA of the CDR3 is TGTGCCAGCTCACTCTGGCAATCGAACACCGGGGAGCTGTTTTTT. Protein sequence: CASSLWQSNTGELFF. The rearrangement links TRBV18 to TRBJ2-2, with no clear D. The CDR3 spans 15 residues. Germline lookup yields CDR1 KGHSH and CDR2 LQKENI. Trimming removed 4 bases from V and 0 bases from J, with 9 bases in between. The complete variable domain, with remaining parts taken from reference TRBV18 and TRBJ2-2, reads NAGVMQNPRHLVRRRGQEARLRCSPMKGHSHVYWYRQLPEEGLKFMVYLQKENIIDESGMPKERFSAEFPKEGPSILRIQQVVRGDSAAYFCASSLWQSNTGELFFGEGSRLTVL.

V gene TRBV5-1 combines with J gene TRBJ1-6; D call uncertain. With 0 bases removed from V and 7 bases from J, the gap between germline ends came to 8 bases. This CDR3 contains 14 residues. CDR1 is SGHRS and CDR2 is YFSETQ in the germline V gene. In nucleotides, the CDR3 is TGCGCCAGCAGCTTGGAGGGAGGCAATTCACCCCTCCACTTT. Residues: CASSLEGGNSPLHF.

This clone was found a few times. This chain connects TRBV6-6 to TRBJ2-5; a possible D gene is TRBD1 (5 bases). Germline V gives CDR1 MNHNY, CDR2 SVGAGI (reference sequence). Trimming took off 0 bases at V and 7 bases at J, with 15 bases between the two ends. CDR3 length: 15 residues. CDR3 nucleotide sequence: TGTGCCAGCAGTTACTCTGAGCAGGGCGCCGGGACCCAGTACTTC. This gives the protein CASSYSEQGAGTQYF.

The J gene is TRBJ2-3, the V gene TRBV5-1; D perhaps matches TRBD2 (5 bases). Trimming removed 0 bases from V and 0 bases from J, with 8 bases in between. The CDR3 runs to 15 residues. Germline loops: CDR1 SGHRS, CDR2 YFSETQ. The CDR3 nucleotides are TGCGCCAGCAGCTTGGGAGCGGTTAGCACAGATACGCAGTATTTT. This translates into CASSLGAVSTDTQYF.

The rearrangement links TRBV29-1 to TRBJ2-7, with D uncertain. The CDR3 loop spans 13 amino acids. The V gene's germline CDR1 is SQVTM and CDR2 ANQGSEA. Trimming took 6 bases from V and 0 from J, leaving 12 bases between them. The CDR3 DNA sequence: TGCAGCGTCGCCCGGCCTAGCTCCTACGAGCAGTACTTC. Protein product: CSVARPSSYEQYF.

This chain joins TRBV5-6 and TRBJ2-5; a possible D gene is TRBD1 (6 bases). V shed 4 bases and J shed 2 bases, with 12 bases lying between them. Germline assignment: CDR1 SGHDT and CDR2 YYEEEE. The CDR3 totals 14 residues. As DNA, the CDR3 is TGTGCCAGCAGCACTACAGGGTTTCAAGAGACCCAGTACTTC. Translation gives CASSTTGFQETQYF.

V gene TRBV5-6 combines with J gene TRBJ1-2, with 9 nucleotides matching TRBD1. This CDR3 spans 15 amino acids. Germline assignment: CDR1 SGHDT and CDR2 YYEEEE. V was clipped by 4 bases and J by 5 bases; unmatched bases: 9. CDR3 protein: CASSETLTGGYGYTF. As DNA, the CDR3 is TGTGCCAGCAGCGAGACCCTGACAGGGGGGTATGGCTACACCTTC.

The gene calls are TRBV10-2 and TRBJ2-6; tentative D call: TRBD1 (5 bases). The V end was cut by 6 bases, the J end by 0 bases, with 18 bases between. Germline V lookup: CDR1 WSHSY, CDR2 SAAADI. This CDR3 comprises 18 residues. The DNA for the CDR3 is TGCGCCAGCAGAGATAACAGGAACCCTTCCTCTGGGGCCAACGTCCTGACTTTC. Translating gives CASRDNRNPSSGANVLTF.

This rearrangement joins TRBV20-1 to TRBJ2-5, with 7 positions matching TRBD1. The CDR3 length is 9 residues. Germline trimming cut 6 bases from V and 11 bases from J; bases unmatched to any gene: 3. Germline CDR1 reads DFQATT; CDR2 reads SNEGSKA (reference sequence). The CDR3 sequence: CSAQGEQYF. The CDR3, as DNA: TGCAGTGCGCAGGGGGAGCAGTACTTC.

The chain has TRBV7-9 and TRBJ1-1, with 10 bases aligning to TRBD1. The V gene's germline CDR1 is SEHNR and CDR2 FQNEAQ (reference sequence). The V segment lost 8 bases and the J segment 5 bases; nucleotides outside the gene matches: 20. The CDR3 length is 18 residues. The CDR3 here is CASSPVLGQGPWNTEAFF. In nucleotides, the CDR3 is TGTGCCAGCTCCCCGGTGCTGGGACAGGGGCCCTGGAATACTGAAGCTTTCTTT.